These 21 T cell receptor beta chains share one sample of origin, sequenced in a study of PD-1 blockade in mismatch repair-deficient tumors. Repertoires were generated with immunoSEQ multiplex PCR, while TCRdb's copy carries only in-frame clones and drops some. The table has about 68,000 clones, 78% seen once. The source material was peripheral blood, sampled 2 weeks after starting pembrolizumab. These receptors came from an adult with mismatch repair-deficient cancer.

V is TRBV7-9 and J is TRBJ2-7; D gene ambiguous. This CDR3 contains 14 residues. The V gene's germline CDR1 is SEHNR and CDR2 FQNEAQ (reference sequence). Trimming took 3 bases from V and 2 from J, leaving 11 bases between them. CDR3 protein: CASSLYEDTYEQYF. In DNA form, the CDR3 reads TGTGCCAGCAGCTTGTACGAGGATACCTACGAGCAGTACTTC.

The chain joins TRBV5-4 to TRBJ1-2; D call uncertain. Germline values: CDR1 SGHNT, CDR2 YYREEE (reference sequence). Trimming removed 1 base at V and 7 bases at J, with 8 bases between. This CDR3 has 12 residues. The CDR3 DNA sequence: TGTGCCAGCAGCTTGATGGACGGTGGCTACACCTTC. Residues: CASSLMDGGYTF.

This rearrangement joins TRBV27 to TRBJ2-1; possibly TRBD2 for D (5 bases). The CDR3 extends over 17 amino acids. V shed 3 bases and J shed 8 bases, with 23 bases lying between them. The germline V gene encodes CDR1 MNHEY and CDR2 SMNVEV (reference sequence). The CDR3 sequence is CASSFRYKVGVEDEQFF. For the CDR3, the DNA is TGTGCCAGCAGTTTTCGGTATAAGGTGGGAGTGGAGGATGAGCAGTTCTTC.

The chain employs TRBV6-5 and TRBJ2-3, with no clear D. Germline CDR1 and CDR2: MNHEY and SVGAGI. The CDR3 spans 15 residues. With 6 bases removed from V and 0 bases from J, the gap between germline ends came to 13 bases. The CDR3 DNA reads as TGTGCCAGCAGAAAGGGTCAAACTAGCACAGATACGCAGTATTTT. Amino acid sequence: CASRKGQTSTDTQYF.

This clone was picked up one time. The chain joins TRBV6-6 to TRBJ1-4; D remains unclear. The V gene lost 2 bases and the J gene lost 1 base, with 8 bases spanning the gap. Germline-derived CDR1 and CDR2 are MNHNY and SVGAGI (reference sequence). The CDR3 is made up of 15 amino acids. CDR3 in DNA: TGTGCCAGCAGTTACAGCCAATTAACTAATGAAAAACTGTTTTTT. Protein: CASSYSQLTNEKLFF.

In this sample, this clone turned up a few times. The rearrangement uses TRBV11-2 and TRBJ1-2; 7 bases agree with TRBD1. J was trimmed by 9 bases and V by 5 bases; bases with no gene match: 6. This CDR3 contains 12 residues. Germline CDR1 and CDR2: SGHAT and FQNNGV. The CDR3 coding sequence is TGTGCCAGCAGCACCCGACAGGGCCGCTACACCTTC. Residues: CASSTRQGRYTF.

This chain uses TRBV4-1 with TRBJ1-4; D perhaps matches TRBD1 (5 bases). This CDR3 contains 17 residues. Germline V gene sequence: CDR1 MGHRA, CDR2 YSYEKL. Between the trimmed V and J ends, which lost 2 bases and 8 bases, there was a span of 21 bases. CDR3 sequence reads: CASSQPIAGGIREKLFF. CDR3 nucleotide sequence: TGCGCCAGCAGCCAACCAATCGCCGGGGGGATTCGGGAAAAACTGTTTTTT.

The rearrangement links TRBV28 to TRBJ2-2; the D gene is possibly TRBD1 (6 bases). The V end was cut by 5 bases, the J end by 3 bases, with 16 bases between. Germline V gene lookup returns CDR1 MDHEN and CDR2 SYDVKM. This CDR3 comprises 16 residues. The CDR3 nucleotides are TGTGCCAGCAGTGCTACAGGGAGCACGGACACCGGGGAGCTGTTTTTT. Its translation is CASSATGSTDTGELFF.

The gene calls are TRBV5-4 and TRBJ2-2, with a tentative D call TRBD2 (5 bases). There are 16 residues in the CDR3. V was pared by 1 base and J by 2 bases, with 12 bases between. Germline CDR1 and CDR2: SGHNT and YYREEE (reference sequence). The CDR3 spells CASSLLERANTGELFF. In nucleotides, the CDR3 is TGTGCCAGCAGCTTGTTAGAGAGGGCAAACACCGGGGAGCTGTTTTTT.

Details on this clone: One end of the junction fails to match germline, which may point to a read error. The rearrangement links TRBV15 to TRBJ2-7, with TRBD1 as a possible D gene (6 bases). Germline CDR1 LNHNV, CDR2 YYDKDF (reference sequence). This CDR3 contains 12 residues. The CDR3 loop reads CATSRDQDSQLF. The CDR3 DNA follows: TGTGCCACCAGCAGAGATCAGGACAGCCAGCTTTTC.

In this sample, this clone turned up once. This chain links TRBV19 with TRBJ1-3; no clear D gene. V was pared by 5 bases and J by 0 bases, with 11 bases between. CDR3 length: 15 residues. Germline V gene data show CDR1 as LNHDA and CDR2 as SQIVND (reference sequence). The CDR3 sequence: CASSLSRDSGNTIYF. The CDR3 DNA reads TGTGCCAGTAGTCTCAGCCGGGACTCTGGAAACACCATATATTTT.

This clone showed up just a few times. V usage is TRBV28 and J usage is TRBJ2-1, with unresolved D. Trimming shortened V by 6 bases and J by 3 bases, and 6 bases separated the two germline ends. Looked up from germline, CDR1 is MDHEN and CDR2 is SYDVKM. The CDR3 spans 12 residues. For the CDR3, the DNA is TGTGCCAGCAGGCCTGACTACAATGAGCAGTTCTTC. The encoded protein is CASRPDYNEQFF.

The rearrangement links TRBV14 to TRBJ2-2; TRBD1 or TRBD2 may be the D gene (5 bases each). Trimming stripped 4 bases from V and 4 bases from J, with 13 bases between. The CDR3 totals 15 residues. Germline V lookup: CDR1 SGHDN, CDR2 FVKESK. The DNA for the CDR3 is TGTGCCAGCAGCCCGCCCGGGACCCTCACCGGGGAGCTGTTTTTT. Encoded protein: CASSPPGTLTGELFF.

This clone has more than one count but fewer than ten. The chain combines TRBV19 with TRBJ1-2; D might be TRBD1 (5 bases). Germline V gene sequence: CDR1 LNHDA, CDR2 SQIVND (reference sequence). The ends were cut back, 3 bases at V and 8 bases at J, with 10 bases in the middle. The CDR3 totals 12 residues. CDR3: CASSMQGRGYTF. The CDR3, as DNA: TGTGCCAGTAGTATGCAGGGCCGAGGCTACACCTTC.

The genes are TRBV7-9 and TRBJ1-1, with TRBD1 as a possible D gene (5 bases). The CDR3 extends over 13 amino acids. Germline V gene data show CDR1 as SEHNR and CDR2 as FQNEAQ (reference sequence). The CDR3 sequence is CAGRGRRNTEAFF. DNA for the CDR3: TGTGCGGGGCGGGGTCGTCGGAACACTGAAGCTTTCTTT.

The CDR3 here is CASRQGGNEQFF. CDR3 in DNA: TGTGCCAGCAGGCAGGGGGGGAATGAGCAGTTCTTC. The chain is built from TRBV7-9 and TRBJ2-1; tentatively, D is TRBD1 or TRBD2 (7 bases each). Germline lookup yields CDR1 SEHNR and CDR2 FQNEAQ (reference sequence). V was cut by 6 bases and J by 7 bases, with 10 bases left in between. The CDR3 is 12 residues long. The full variable domain, with the rest looked up from reference TRBV7-9 and TRBJ2-1, is DTGVSQNPRHKITKRGQNVTFRCDPISEHNRLYWYRQTLGQGPEFLTYFQNEAQLEKSRLLSDRFSAERPKGSFSTLEIQRTEQGDSAMYLCASRQGGNEQFFGPGTRLTVL.

The J gene is TRBJ1-5, the V gene TRBV5-6, with D unclear. The V gene lost 0 bases and the J gene lost 0 bases, with 7 bases spanning the gap. Germline loops: CDR1 SGHDT, CDR2 YYEEEE. The CDR3 contains 15 residues. The CDR3 nucleotides are TGTGCCAGCAGCTTGGGCCAGAATAGCAATCAGCCCCAGCATTTT. The encoded protein is CASSLGQNSNQPQHF.

The chain employs TRBV18 and TRBJ1-5, with unresolved D. CDR3 length equals 16 residues. Germline values: CDR1 KGHSH, CDR2 LQKENI. V was shortened by 0 bases and J by 4 bases, with 13 bases between the two germline ends. The CDR3, as DNA: TGTGCCAGCTCACCACCTGGCCAGGCCCCTAATCAGCCCCAGCATTTT. Protein: CASSPPGQAPNQPQHF.

The chain employs TRBV18 and TRBJ2-7; 7 nucleotides match TRBD1. Germline lookup yields CDR1 KGHSH and CDR2 LQKENI. This CDR3 region has 14 residues. Unmatched junction bases numbered 7, after V lost 1 base and J lost 7 bases. The CDR3 DNA sequence: TGTGCCAGCTCACCACGACAGGGATTTAGGGAGCAGTACTTC. Residues: CASSPRQGFREQYF.

The CDR3 DNA reads as TGTGCCAGCAGCTTACCCCTCGGGCCAGAGACCCAGTACTTC. It encodes CASSLPLGPETQYF. This chain uses TRBV7-2 with TRBJ2-5; D unresolved. Germline lookup yields CDR1 SGHTA and CDR2 FQGNSA. The CDR3 runs 14 residues. Trimming left V 2 bases short and J 4 bases short, with 11 bases between.

The chain employs TRBV5-1 and TRBJ1-1, with 7 bases lining up with TRBD1. The V gene's germline CDR1 is SGHRS and CDR2 YFSETQ. The trim removed 0 bases at V and 7 bases at J, leaving 3 bases unmatched. The CDR3 spans 13 residues. This chain's CDR3 is CASSLGGTVEAFF. Written as DNA, the CDR3 is TGCGCCAGCAGCTTGGGGGGGACAGTTGAAGCTTTCTTT.